Listed here are 25 T cell receptor beta chains from one sample, sequenced in a study of T cells after yellow fever vaccination. TCRdb re-called the 5' RACE reads with MiXCR, one entry per CDR3 protein. This table holds about 260,000 distinct CDR3 sequences, around 4.9% found once. The specimen comprised CD4+ T cells sorted from PBMCs, sampled on the day of the yellow fever booster vaccination. All receptors derive from a man younger than 35 who received the YFV17D yellow fever vaccine.

This clonotype has at least ten counts. The V call is TRBV20-1, the J call TRBJ2-5; 8 nucleotides line up with TRBD2. Germline loops: CDR1 DFQATT, CDR2 SNEGSKA (reference sequence). The CDR3 sequence is 14 residues long. With 5 bases clipped from V and 2 bases from J, the junction kept 7 bases outside the gene matches. This CDR3 is CSASDGGAQETQYF. CDR3 nucleotide sequence: TGCAGTGCTTCTGACGGGGGGGCACAAGAGACCCAGTACTTC.

In its sample, this clonotype was seen a few times. The chain joins TRBV14 to TRBJ2-7; D remains unclear. The length of the CDR3 is 13 residues. The germline V gene encodes CDR1 SGHDN and CDR2 FVKESK. V lost 4 bases and J lost 5, with 12 bases in between. In nucleotides, the CDR3 is TGTGCCAGCAGCCGTAAAGGGTCGAACGAGCAGTACGTC. Amino acids: CASSRKGSNEQYV.

This clonotype has more than one count but fewer than ten. This chain uses TRBV20-1 with TRBJ2-3, with a tentative D call TRBD1 (6 bases). Looked up from germline, CDR1 is DFQATT and CDR2 is SNEGSKA (reference sequence). V was shortened by 2 bases and J by 5 bases, with 14 bases between the two germline ends. The CDR3 has 14 residues. CDR3 nucleotides: TGCAGTGCTAGATTTACAGGGATCGGAGATACGCAGTATTTT. This sequence encodes CSARFTGIGDTQYF.

V is TRBV7-9 and J is TRBJ1-3; possibly TRBD1 for D (6 bases). This CDR3 contains 15 residues. Germline CDR1 is SEHNR and CDR2 is FQNEAQ (reference sequence). Trimming stripped 8 bases from V and 2 bases from J, with 16 bases between. The CDR3 nucleotides read TGTGCCAGCGGTGAACAGGGAAGACCTGGAAACACCATATATTTT. This translates into CASGEQGRPGNTIYF.

Only a few counts were recorded for this clonotype. The rearrangement joins TRBV5-1 to TRBJ2-4; the D gene is possibly TRBD2 (6 bases). Per germline, CDR1 SGHRS and CDR2 YFSETQ. The V end was cut by 3 bases, the J end by 9 bases, with 13 bases between. The CDR3 loop spans 13 amino acids. The CDR3 DNA reads as TGCGCCAGCAGCTGGGACGGGGGAAGCATTCAGTACTTC. It is translated as CASSWDGGSIQYF.

CDR3 loop: CASSSHRVWSMGKLFF. Here the CDR3 DNA reads TGTGCCAGCAGTTCCCACCGGGTCTGGAGTATGGGAAAACTGTTTTTT. This chain links TRBV21-1 with TRBJ1-4. TRBV21-1 is classified as a pseudogene. The CDR3 has 16 amino acids.

The chain uses TRBV20-1 and TRBJ2-5; the match to TRBD1 covers 9 bases. The CDR3 loop spans 12 amino acids. Germline CDR1 DFQATT, CDR2 SNEGSKA (reference sequence). Trimming cost V 5 bases and J 4 bases; bases outside gene matches: 2. CDR3 sequence (DNA): TGCAGTGCTCCGGACAGGGGAGAGACCCAGTACTTC. As protein: CSAPDRGETQYF.

This clonotype was detected many times. The chain has TRBV9 and TRBJ2-3, with 7 nucleotides matching TRBD1. Germline CDR1 is SGDLS and CDR2 is YYNGEE. Unmatched junction bases numbered 5, after V lost 3 bases and J lost 4 bases. This CDR3 is 14 amino acids long. The CDR3 DNA reads as TGTGCCAGCAGCGACCCGACAGGGTCAGATACGCAGTATTTT. This codes for CASSDPTGSDTQYF. Full variable domain (rest looked up from reference TRBV9 and TRBJ2-3): DSGVTQTPKHLITATGQRVTLRCSPRSGDLSVYWYQQSLDQGLQFLIQYYNGEERAKGNILERFSAQQFPDLHSELNLSSLELGDSALYFCASSDPTGSDTQYFGPGTRLTVL.

This clonotype was picked up a small number of times. The gene calls are TRBV24-1 and TRBJ1-1, with 12 bases lining up with TRBD1. Germline V gene sequence: CDR1 KGHDR, CDR2 SFDVKD. V was clipped by 4 bases and J by 6 bases; unmatched bases: 11. The CDR3 contains 17 residues. The CDR3 sequence: CATSEPGQGARLAEAFF. CDR3 DNA: TGTGCCACCAGTGAACCGGGACAGGGGGCGAGACTCGCTGAAGCTTTCTTT.

The rearrangement uses TRBV6-6 and TRBJ2-4; maybe TRBD2 (5 bases). CDR3 length: 17 residues. Germline V gene lookup returns CDR1 MNHNY and CDR2 SVGAGI (reference sequence). V lost 0 bases to trimming and J lost 1 base, with 13 bases between them. CDR3 in DNA: TGTGCCAGCAGTTACTCGTGGGGTAGCGAGGCCAAAAACATTCAGTACTTC. Protein: CASSYSWGSEAKNIQYF.

This clonotype was detected only a few times. CDR3 coding DNA: TGTGCCAGCAGCCGCTATACACCTGGGGTTAGCAATCAGCCCCAGCATTTT. As protein: CASSRYTPGVSNQPQHF. The chain links TRBV4-2 to TRBJ1-5; no firm D call. Per the germline V gene, CDR1 is LGHNA and CDR2 is YNFKEQ. V was pared by 4 bases and J by 0 bases, with 16 bases between. This CDR3 is built from 17 residues.

This clonotype was picked up a small number of times. The V and J genes are TRBV20-1 and TRBJ2-2, with TRBD1 matching over 8 bases. CDR3 size: 14 residues. J was trimmed by 3 bases and V by 6 bases; bases with no gene match: 6. The germline CDR1 and CDR2 sequences are DFQATT and SNEGSKA (reference sequence). CDR3 nucleotides: TGCAGTGCCGCCGAGGACAGGGACACCGGGGAGCTGTTTTTT. Translation gives CSAAEDRDTGELFF.

This clonotype has ten or more counts. The CDR3 region is CASSPGTGKAIQYF. CDR3 sequence (DNA): TGTGCCAGCTCACCCGGGACAGGGAAGGCCATTCAGTACTTC. The chain links TRBV18 to TRBJ2-4, with TRBD1 matching 9 bases. With 3 bases clipped from V and 9 bases from J, the junction kept 6 bases outside the gene matches. The CDR3 consists of 14 residues. Germline lookup yields CDR1 KGHSH and CDR2 LQKENI.

This clonotype was observed a few times. The genes are TRBV7-9 and TRBJ1-1; unclear D gene. This CDR3 has 14 residues. Germline loops: CDR1 SEHNR, CDR2 FQNEAQ (reference sequence). The V end lost 6 bases, the J end lost 3 bases, and 14 bases lay between the germline ends. The CDR3 loop is CASSTGPGDTEAFF. Here the CDR3 DNA reads TGTGCCAGCAGTACGGGCCCTGGGGACACTGAAGCTTTCTTT.

A few counts support this clonotype. This chain connects TRBV5-1 to TRBJ2-5, with D perhaps matching TRBD1 (7 bases). This CDR3 has 14 residues. V lost 7 bases, J lost 2 bases, and 15 bases lay in between. Per the germline V gene, CDR1 is SGHRS and CDR2 is YFSETQ. As DNA, the CDR3 is TGCGCCAGCGGCCGGGGGACAGCACAAGAGACCCAGTACTTC. This sequence encodes CASGRGTAQETQYF.

This clonotype appeared a few times. V usage is TRBV20-1 and J usage is TRBJ1-4; TRBD1 aligns across 10 bases. The V gene's germline CDR1 is DFQATT and CDR2 SNEGSKA (reference sequence). After removal of 5 bases from V and 7 bases from J, the junction contained 1 base not matched to a gene. CDR3 size: 12 residues. CDR3 nucleotide sequence: TGCAGTGCTTGGGACAGGGGTGAAAAACTGTTTTTT. Translated, it gives CSAWDRGEKLFF.

This clonotype was picked up a small number of times. The V call is TRBV12-3 or TRBV12-4, the J call TRBJ1-3, with D hard to call. The CDR3 runs 15 residues. V was shortened by 6 bases and J by 0 bases, with 12 bases between the two germline ends. The CDR3 reads CASSRGSFSGNTIYF. The CDR3 nucleotides read TGTGCCAGCAGCCGAGGCAGTTTCTCTGGAAACACCATATATTTT.

The J gene is TRBJ1-1, the V gene TRBV9; 7 bases fit TRBD1. The germline gives CDR1 SGDLS, CDR2 YYNGEE. V shed 6 bases, J shed 1 base, and the junction held 15 bases outside the gene matches. This CDR3 is 17 amino acids long. CDR3 sequence: CASTPERPGQRNTEAFF. CDR3 bases: TGTGCCAGCACCCCCGAGCGACCGGGACAGAGGAACACTGAAGCTTTCTTT.

This clonotype was observed many times. The chain employs TRBV21-1 and TRBJ1-4. TRBV21-1 is an annotated pseudogene. This CDR3 region has 12 residues. CDR3 sequence: CASSNIKEKLFF. The CDR3 DNA follows: TGTGCCAGCAGCAACATAAAAGAAAAACTGTTTTTT.

This chain joins TRBV20-1 and TRBJ1-4; D unresolved. V was shortened by 0 bases and J by 8 bases, with 7 bases between the two germline ends. Germline lookup yields CDR1 DFQATT and CDR2 SNEGSKA (reference sequence). This CDR3 comprises 12 residues. In DNA, the CDR3 is TGCAGTGCTAGAGACTTACTAGAAAAACTGTTTTTT. It translates to CSARDLLEKLFF.

At least ten counts were recorded for this clonotype. J is TRBJ2-7 and V is TRBV6-1; a weak D match, TRBD2 (6 bases). Germline CDR1 reads MNHNS; CDR2 reads SASEGT. The CDR3 contains 13 residues. V was cut by 6 bases and J by 4 bases, with 13 bases left in between. CDR3 DNA sequence: TGTGCCAGCAGGCGGGGTCAGGGTTACGAGCAGTACGTC. Its protein is CASRRGQGYEQYV.

This clonotype was seen only a few times. The V call is TRBV5-1, the J call TRBJ2-2, with 12 bases identical to TRBD1. The CDR3 spans 17 residues. The J segment lost 5 bases and the V segment lost 1 base, leaving 6 bases of the junction unmatched. Germline V gives CDR1 SGHRS, CDR2 YFSETQ. DNA for the CDR3: TGCGCCAGCAGCTTGAGACCGGGACAGGGGGCGACCGGGGAGCTGTTTTTT. Protein: CASSLRPGQGATGELFF.

The CDR3 DNA follows: TGTGCCAGCAGCCAACCGGGACTCCCGCAAGAGACCCAGTACTTC. Translated, it gives CASSQPGLPQETQYF. The rearrangement joins TRBV3-1 to TRBJ2-5, with D maybe TRBD2 (6 bases). With 2 bases removed from V and 2 bases from J, the gap between germline ends came to 12 bases. CDR3 length: 15 residues. The germline CDR1 and CDR2 sequences are LGHDT and YNNKEL (reference sequence).

In regard to this clonotype: One junction end disagrees with the germline gene, perhaps due to a read error. The chain couples TRBV7-7 to TRBJ1-1; 9 bases are shared with TRBD1. Germline CDR1 and CDR2: SSHAT and FNYEAQ (reference sequence). This CDR3 is 17 amino acids long. The CDR3 loop is CASSLVGTGFPGTEAFF. The CDR3 region has the DNA TGTGCTAGCAGCTTAGTCGGGACAGGGTTCCCAGGGACTGAAGCTTTCTTT.

This chain links TRBV5-1 with TRBJ2-5; TRBD2 matches 7 bases. The CDR3 is 14 amino acids. Germline V gives CDR1 SGHRS, CDR2 YFSETQ. J was trimmed by 5 bases and V by 0 bases; bases with no gene match: 4. As DNA, the CDR3 is TGCGCCAGCAGCTTGGAGACTAGCAGGGAGACCCAGTACTTC. The encoded protein is CASSLETSRETQYF.